Below, 27 T cell receptor beta chains from the same sample are listed, as sequenced in a study of a mutant IDH1 vaccine in newly diagnosed glioma. Clones were read by immunoSEQ multiplex PCR, and TCRdb kept only the in-frame ones, dropping some. Among about 60,000 clones listed, over 75% were seen once. What these receptors recognize is not known. The time point is: week 23, last vaccination. What each vaccine dose contained was 300 ug of mutant IDH1 20-mer peptide, accompanied by topical imiquimod. The source material was PBMCs, sampled from a glioma patient whose treatment included an IDH1 peptide vaccine. The receptors here all came from a man in his late teens or twenties with glioma.

J is TRBJ2-3 and V is TRBV2, with 7 bases aligning to TRBD1. In germline, CDR1 is SNHLY, CDR2 FYNNEI. The V segment lost 4 bases and the J segment 3 bases; nucleotides outside the gene matches: 4. The CDR3 runs 14 residues. The CDR3, as DNA: TGTGCCAGCAGTGGGGACAGTCTGACAGATACGCAGTATTTT. Translation gives CASSGDSLTDTQYF.

This chain links TRBV19 with TRBJ1-2, with D hard to call. The CDR3 has 14 residues. Trimming stripped 8 bases from V and 0 bases from J, with 13 bases between. Germline V gene lookup returns CDR1 LNHDA and CDR2 SQIVND (reference sequence). The CDR3: CASHSANSNYGYTF. CDR3 DNA: TGTGCCAGTCACTCGGCCAACTCTAACTATGGCTACACCTTC.

The V gene is TRBV19, the J gene TRBJ2-7, with 8 bases that match TRBD2. V was pared by 3 bases and J by 4 bases, with 8 bases of the junction left unmatched. CDR3 length equals 15 residues. In germline, CDR1 is LNHDA, CDR2 SQIVND (reference sequence). The CDR3 DNA follows: TGTGCCAGTAGTATGGGGACTAGGGGGTCTTACGAGCAGTACTTC. This encodes CASSMGTRGSYEQYF.

This chain links TRBV5-6 with TRBJ2-3, with 13 bases identical to TRBD2. CDR1 is SGHDT, CDR2 YYEEEE, per germline. Unmatched junction bases numbered 6, after V lost 5 bases and J lost 0 bases. The CDR3 has 17 amino acids. The CDR3 loop reads CASRGGLAGVSTDTQYF. CDR3 in DNA: TGTGCCAGCAGGGGAGGACTAGCGGGGGTTAGCACAGATACGCAGTATTTT.

V gene TRBV6-4 combines with J gene TRBJ2-7; TRBD2 might be the D (5 bases). Germline assignment: CDR1 MRHNA and CDR2 SNTAGT. This CDR3 has 15 residues. Trimming cost V 9 bases and J 4 bases, with 22 bases left between them. CDR3 in DNA: TGTGCCAGTCCCGTCTTGTGGGCGGAGCGGTACGAGCAGTACTTC. Translated: CASPVLWAERYEQYF.

This chain links TRBV6-5 with TRBJ2-4; maybe TRBD1 (6 bases). With 2 bases removed from V and 9 bases from J, the gap between germline ends came to 14 bases. CDR1 and CDR2 from the germline V gene are MNHEY and SVGAGI. The CDR3 extends over 14 amino acids. CDR3 DNA: TGTGCCAGCAGTTACATGTGGGAAGGGGGCATTCAGTACTTC. Translation: CASSYMWEGGIQYF.

The chain recombines TRBV7-6 with TRBJ1-3; D ambiguous. Germline CDR1 is SGHVS and CDR2 is FNYEAQ. The length of the CDR3 is 15 residues. V was trimmed by 4 bases and J by 0 bases, leaving 10 bases between them. This CDR3 reads CASSSASVSGNTIYF. CDR3 coding DNA: TGTGCCAGCAGCTCAGCATCCGTCTCTGGAAACACCATATATTTT.

This clone was observed a single time. The genes are TRBV4-2 and TRBJ2-7; 8 nucleotides match TRBD1. Losses at the gene ends were 3 bases for V and 2 bases for J; bases not matched to a gene: 3. From germline, CDR1 is LGHNA and CDR2 YNFKEQ. The CDR3 totals 14 residues. The CDR3 nucleotides are TGTGCCAGCAGCCACGACAGGGGAACCTACGAGCAGTACTTC. It translates to CASSHDRGTYEQYF.

This sequence joins TRBV7-9 and TRBJ1-2; maybe TRBD1 (5 bases). CDR1 is SEHNR, CDR2 FQNEAQ, per germline (reference sequence). The CDR3 totals 12 residues. Trimming cost V 4 bases and J 7 bases, with 10 bases left between them. CDR3 region: CASSSGGGGYTF. DNA of the CDR3: TGTGCCAGCAGCTCGGGGGGTGGTGGCTACACCTTC. Full variable domain (outside the CDR3, taken from reference TRBV7-9 and TRBJ1-2): DTGVSQNPRHKITKRGQNVTFRCDPISEHNRLYWYRQTLGQGPEFLTYFQNEAQLEKSRLLSDRFSAERPKGSFSTLEIQRTEQGDSAMYLCASSSGGGGYTFGSGTRLTVV.

This chain links TRBV6-6 with TRBJ1-1; D is unclear. With 8 bases removed from V and 0 bases from J, the gap between germline ends came to 13 bases. The length of the CDR3 is 14 residues. Germline values: CDR1 MNHNY, CDR2 SVGAGI (reference sequence). The CDR3, as DNA: TGTGCCAGCTCCGGGTTATTCATGAACACTGAAGCTTTCTTT. This gives the protein CASSGLFMNTEAFF.

The CDR3 is CASREWGTANYGYTF. The CDR3 DNA reads TGTGCCAGTAGGGAGTGGGGGACAGCTAACTATGGCTACACCTTC. This chain joins TRBV19 and TRBJ1-2, with 7 positions matching TRBD1. The trim removed 6 bases at V and 0 bases at J, leaving 7 bases unmatched. The CDR3 totals 15 residues. From germline, CDR1 is LNHDA and CDR2 SQIVND (reference sequence). Full variable domain (remainder filled in from reference TRBV19 and TRBJ1-2): DGGITQSPKYLFRKEGQNVTLSCEQNLNHDAMYWYRQDPGQGLRLIYYSQIVNDFQKGDIAEGYSVSREKKESFPLTVTSAQKNPTAFYLCASREWGTANYGYTFGSGTRLTVV.

The rearrangement uses TRBV19 and TRBJ1-5, with 7 bases identical to TRBD1. V was clipped by 11 bases and J by 4 bases; unmatched bases: 14. This CDR3 has 15 residues. Germline V gene data show CDR1 as LNHDA and CDR2 as SQIVND (reference sequence). The CDR3 region has the DNA TGTGCCTCAAAACCCCCAGGGGGAGTAAATCAGCCCCAGCATTTT. This codes for CASKPPGGVNQPQHF.

The rearrangement joins TRBV4-1 to TRBJ2-7; D uncertain. The CDR3 length is 14 residues. The germline V and J ends were trimmed by 6 bases and 0 bases, with 12 bases remaining between them. Germline-derived CDR1 and CDR2 are MGHRA and YSYEKL. The CDR3 region is CASSQATVSYEQYF. CDR3 sequence (DNA): TGCGCCAGCAGTCAGGCGACTGTCTCCTACGAGCAGTACTTC.

V usage is TRBV20-1 and J usage is TRBJ2-7; D remains ambiguous. Germline-derived CDR1 and CDR2 are DFQATT and SNEGSKA (reference sequence). V was trimmed by 1 base and J by 5 bases, leaving 6 bases between them. The CDR3 has 11 amino acids. Written as DNA, the CDR3 is TGCAGTGCTAGAGGGCCTAACGAGCAGTACTTC. Translation: CSARGPNEQYF.

The gene calls are TRBV30 and TRBJ2-7; 9 positions agree with TRBD1. J gave up 3 bases and V 3 bases, and 6 bases lay outside the gene matches. The CDR3 length is 14 residues. Per the germline V gene, CDR1 is GTSNPN and CDR2 is SVGIG (reference sequence). This CDR3 reads CAWRTGQGLYEQYF. CDR3 sequence (DNA): TGTGCCTGGAGGACGGGACAGGGTCTCTACGAGCAGTACTTC.

The chain employs TRBV5-1 and TRBJ1-1; D not resolved. V lost 4 bases to trimming and J lost 2 bases, with 9 bases between them. This CDR3 has 13 amino acids. The V gene's germline CDR1 is SGHRS and CDR2 YFSETQ. CDR3 amino acids: CASSLPDNTEAFF. CDR3 nucleotide sequence: TGCGCCAGCAGCCTACCGGATAACACTGAAGCTTTCTTT.

A word on this clone: One junction end disagrees with the germline gene, perhaps due to a read error. The gene calls are TRBV9 and TRBJ1-2; D is unresolved. Germline V gene lookup returns CDR1 SGDLS and CDR2 YYNGEE. This CDR3 is 12 amino acids long. CDR3 sequence: CASSAVSGWPDF. CDR3 DNA: TGTGCCAGCAGCGCCGTTTCGGGATGGCCTGACTTC.

The chain has TRBV6-1 and TRBJ2-7; a possible D gene is TRBD1 (6 bases). Germline lookup yields CDR1 MNHNS and CDR2 SASEGT. The ends were cut back, 6 bases at V and 7 bases at J, with 22 bases in the middle. CDR3 length: 15 residues. CDR3 coding DNA: TGTGCCAGCAGGGAAACGGGGACATTAAGTCGGGAGCAGTACTTC. Protein sequence: CASRETGTLSREQYF.

V and J are TRBV6-5 and TRBJ2-3, with 7 positions matching TRBD1. V shed 5 bases, J shed 9 bases, and the junction held 8 bases outside the gene matches. The germline V gene has CDR1 MNHEY and CDR2 SVGAGI. The CDR3 totals 13 residues. CDR3 amino acids: CASSTLRGQTQYF. The CDR3 nucleotides are TGTGCCAGCAGTACCTTGAGGGGACAGACGCAGTATTTT.

This chain uses TRBV4-3 with TRBJ2-1, with TRBD2 identical over 9 bases. This CDR3 region has 16 residues. Germline V gene data show CDR1 as LGHNA and CDR2 as YSLEER. V lost 3 bases, J lost 9 bases, and 12 bases stayed unmatched. Here the CDR3 DNA reads TGCGCCAGCAGCCAGGCCACCGGGACTAGCTCCGTTGAGCAGTTCTTC. It is translated as CASSQATGTSSVEQFF.

The chain carries TRBV6-5 and TRBJ2-7; TRBD2 aligns across 7 bases. With 9 bases clipped from V and 4 bases from J, the junction kept 9 bases outside the gene matches. CDR3 length: 13 amino acids. The germline CDR1 and CDR2 sequences are MNHEY and SVGAGI. The CDR3 is CASRRAGVYEQYF. CDR3 in DNA: TGTGCCAGTCGCCGGGCGGGAGTGTACGAGCAGTACTTC.

The rearrangement uses TRBV6-5 and TRBJ2-7; 11 nucleotides line up with TRBD1. The CDR3 consists of 13 residues. Germline V CDR1 and CDR2: MNHEY, SVGAGI. The trim removed 6 bases at V and 3 bases at J, leaving 1 base unmatched. The CDR3 loop reads CASRDRGLYEQYF. CDR3 coding DNA: TGTGCCAGCAGGGACAGGGGGCTCTACGAGCAGTACTTC.

The CDR3 DNA follows: TGTGCCAGCAGCTTTTCTAGCGGGGGTGCAACTTACGAGCAGTACTTC. Translating it yields CASSFSSGGATYEQYF. The V and J genes are TRBV11-2 and TRBJ2-7; 10 bases align to TRBD2. The CDR3 is 16 residues long. V lost 3 bases, J lost 4 bases, and 9 bases stayed unmatched. The germline V gene encodes CDR1 SGHAT and CDR2 FQNNGV.

The chain has TRBV7-6 and TRBJ1-2; the D gene is possibly TRBD1 (5 bases). CDR1 is SGHVS, CDR2 FNYEAQ, per germline. The V end was cut by 5 bases, the J end by 6 bases, with 13 bases between. This CDR3 comprises 13 residues. CDR3 region: CASSRGTGHGYTF. The DNA of the CDR3 is TGTGCCAGCAGCCGTGGGACGGGCCATGGCTACACCTTC.

The genes are TRBV9 and TRBJ1-1; the D gene is possibly TRBD1 (5 bases). Trimming stripped 0 bases from V and 2 bases from J, with 8 bases between. This CDR3 region has 14 residues. CDR1 is SGDLS and CDR2 is YYNGEE in the germline V gene. The CDR3 is CASSVAGVNTEAFF. For the CDR3, the DNA is TGTGCCAGCAGCGTAGCGGGGGTTAACACTGAAGCTTTCTTT. Filled out from reference TRBV9 and TRBJ1-1, the complete variable domain reads DSGVTQTPKHLITATGQRVTLRCSPRSGDLSVYWYQQSLDQGLQFLIQYYNGEERAKGNILERFSAQQFPDLHSELNLSSLELGDSALYFCASSVAGVNTEAFFGQGTRLTVV.

The rearrangement links TRBV30 to TRBJ2-1; 11 positions match TRBD2. Germline lookup yields CDR1 GTSNPN and CDR2 SVGIG (reference sequence). This CDR3 contains 15 residues. Trimming took 0 bases from V and 6 from J; bases not matched to a gene: 4. As DNA, the CDR3 is TGTGCCTGGAGTGTACGACTAGCGGGGCCCAATGAGCAGTTCTTC. This codes for CAWSVRLAGPNEQFF.

V usage is TRBV11-2 and J usage is TRBJ2-2; D not resolved. CDR3 length equals 12 residues. Trimming shortened V by 8 bases and J by 0 bases, and 4 bases separated the two germline ends. Germline V gene sequence: CDR1 SGHAT, CDR2 FQNNGV. This CDR3 is CASLPNTGELFF. The DNA of the CDR3 is TGTGCCAGCTTACCGAACACCGGGGAGCTGTTTTTT.